A selection of T cell receptor beta chains follows, all from one sample in a study of graft-versus-host responses after intestinal transplantation. The assay was immunoSEQ multiplex PCR, and TCRdb's table has in-frame clones only and misses some. The data show 35,000 to 40,000 clones, around 90% seen once. The sample consisted of ileum tissue, taken about 200 days after intestinal transplant. These TCRs come from a human patient who received an intestinal transplant, so some T cells may come from the graft donor. CDR3s include the opening cysteine and the closing phenylalanine or tryptophan. D genes are given only for firm matches. Rows may omit the clone size; those that give it use once, few, many or a size class.

cdr3_aa cdr3_nt cdr3_length j_call v_call d_call clone_size
CASSPLSGGNYNEQFF TGTGCCAGCAGCCCCCTTAGCGGGGGGAATTACAATGAGCAGTTCTTC 16 TRBJ2-1 TRBV5-6 TRBD2 NA
CASSILAGGVNEQFF TGTGCCAGCAGCATCCTAGCGGGGGGCGTTAATGAGCAGTTCTTC 15 TRBJ2-1 TRBV6-4 TRBD2 NA
CASSIRDLGRTQYF TGTGCCAGCAGCATCCGGGACCTGGGCCGGACCCAGTACTTC 14 TRBJ2-5 TRBV5-4 NA NA
CASSPGGMNTEAFF TGTGCCAGCTCACCAGGGGGGATGAACACTGAAGCTTTCTTT 14 TRBJ1-1 TRBV18 NA once
CASSESGQGKKLFF TGTGCCAGCAGTGAGTCCGGACAGGGGAAAAAACTGTTTTTT 14 TRBJ1-4 TRBV6-1 TRBD1 NA
CASSFPDRAYYGYTF TGTGCCAGCAGTTTCCCGGACAGGGCATACTATGGCTACACCTTC 15 TRBJ1-2 TRBV28 TRBD1 NA
CASSYAGQITGELFF TGTGCCAGCAGTTACGCTGGACAGATCACCGGGGAGCTGTTTTTT 15 TRBJ2-2 TRBV6-5 NA NA
CASSPRTGENEQYF TGCGCCAGCAGCCCCAGGACAGGGGAGAACGAGCAGTACTTC 14 TRBJ2-7 TRBV5-1 TRBD1 medium-sized
CASSFGGNEKLFF TGTGCCAGCAGTTTTGGAGGGAATGAAAAACTGTTTTTT 13 TRBJ1-4 TRBV6-5 NA few
CASSVIFGGEAFF TGTGCCAGCAGTGTTATATTTGGCGGTGAAGCTTTCTTT 13 TRBJ1-1 TRBV6-1 NA NA
CASSEALAGDFYEQYF TGTGCCAGCAGCGAGGCACTAGCGGGAGACTTCTACGAGCAGTACTTC 16 TRBJ2-7 TRBV9 TRBD2 few
CSVPTGRGQSPLHF TGCAGCGTCCCTACAGGCAGGGGTCAATCACCCCTCCACTTT 14 TRBJ1-6 TRBV29-1 NA NA
CASSLDYLYNEQFF TGTGCCAGCAGCTTGGACTACCTCTACAATGAGCAGTTCTTC 14 TRBJ2-1 TRBV5-6 NA NA
CASSLGLAGLQETQYF TGTGCCAGCAGCTTGGGACTAGCGGGTCTCCAAGAGACCCAGTACTTC 16 TRBJ2-5 TRBV5-8 TRBD2 NA
CAISEWAGTRTYEQYF TGTGCCATCAGTGAGTGGGCCGGGACTAGGACCTACGAGCAGTACTTC 16 TRBJ2-7 TRBV10-3 TRBD2 NA
CASSPDWNTGELFF TGTGCCAGCAGTCCCGATTGGAACACCGGGGAGCTGTTTTTT 14 TRBJ2-2 TRBV5-6 NA NA
CASSYAGETQYF TGTGCCAGCAGCTATGCCGGAGAGACCCAGTACTTC 12 TRBJ2-5 TRBV7-9 NA NA
CASLGAGGPRFF TGTGCCTCATTAGGGGCGGGAGGGCCGAGGTTCTTC 12 TRBJ2-1 TRBV27 TRBD2 NA
CASSPKSGNEQYF TGTGCCAGCAGTCCGAAATCAGGGAACGAGCAGTACTTC 13 TRBJ2-7 TRBV27 NA NA
CASSVSTASSYEQYF TGTGCCAGCAGTGTCTCGACGGCAAGCTCCTACGAGCAGTACTTC 15 TRBJ2-7 TRBV2 NA NA
CASSSRGTGDQPQHF TGTGCCAGCAGTTCCCGTGGGACAGGGGATCAGCCCCAGCATTTT 15 TRBJ1-5 TRBV28 TRBD1 NA
CASSPGQGVNQPQHF TGTGCCAGCAGCCCGGGACAGGGCGTTAATCAGCCCCAGCATTTT 15 TRBJ1-5 TRBV9 TRBD1 NA